The clone carrying this TCR beta chain was detected a few times. Unique molecular identifiers were incorporated into the prepared TCRbeta library. TCRdb ran MiXCR on the PCR reads and lists one entry per CDR3 protein. The sample lists about 460,000 distinct CDR3 sequences, under 15% occurring once. This specimen belongs to a study of T-cell reconstitution after alpha-beta-depleted transplantation in children. The length of the CDR3 is 16 residues. Germline V gene sequence: CDR1 ENHRY, CDR2 SYGVKD. Trimming removed 0 bases from V and 8 bases from J; junction bases left unmatched: 7. The TCR originated in a human donor who donated a stem cell graft to a child with combined immunodeficiency. The sample here was PBMCs from the stem cell graft donor, taken from the stem cell graft. The gene calls are TRBV10-3 and TRBJ2-7; TRBD2 matches at 13 bases. This chain's CDR3 is CAISESPGLAGTKQYF. The CDR3 nucleotides read TGTGCCATCAGTGAGTCTCCGGGACTAGCGGGGACCAAGCAGTACTTC.